A single TCR beta chain is shown here with its context. The sample belongs to a study of STAT5B mutations in CD4+ large granular lymphocyte leukemia. CDR1 MNHEY and CDR2 SVGAGI come from the germline V gene. With V trimmed by 9 bases and J by 2 bases, 13 bases remained unmatched. The CDR3 length is 15 residues. The data were produced by immunoSEQ multiplex PCR, yet TCRdb's version contains in-frame clones alone and is incomplete. The repertoire includes approximately 34,000 clones, less than 75% of them detected once, and 2% sits in the top ten. Sequences were obtained from CD4+ T cells from blood buffy coats. The chain recombines TRBV6-5 with TRBJ2-7, with 7 bases lining up with TRBD1. This sequence was found in a human donor in good health. The CDR3: CASSFGYRGPYEQYF. CDR3 DNA sequence: TGTGCCAGTTCATTTGGCTACAGGGGCCCCTACGAGCAGTACTTC.